A single sample is the source of the 8 T cell receptor beta chains below, sequenced in a study of blood T cell repertoires in COVID-19. Sequencing was performed with immunoSEQ multiplex PCR; in TCRdb, only in-frame clones are kept and a portion is missing. The data contain approximately 53,000 clones, approximately 88% of them seen just once; the ten biggest clones take up about 27%. What was sequenced was peripheral blood. The receptor set was obtained from a human donor in a cohort sampled during active COVID-19.

The gene calls are TRBV6-4 and TRBJ1-6, with D maybe TRBD1 (6 bases). Germline-derived CDR1 and CDR2 are MRHNA and SNTAGT. The V gene lost 4 bases and the J gene lost 9 bases, with 13 bases spanning the gap. This CDR3 comprises 14 residues. CDR3: CASSGGGSGSPLHF. The CDR3 bases are TGTGCCAGCAGTGGAGGGGGTTCAGGTTCACCCCTCCACTTT.

This clone was detected only once. The J gene is TRBJ2-2, the V gene TRBV15; tentatively, D is TRBD1 (5 bases). The CDR3 consists of 16 residues. CDR1 LNHNV and CDR2 YYDKDF come from the germline V gene (reference sequence). V lost 0 bases to trimming and J lost 5 bases, with 13 bases between them. The DNA for the CDR3 is TGTGCCACCAGCAGAGATCGTCAGGGTGATACCGGGGAGCTGTTTTTT. This gives the protein CATSRDRQGDTGELFF.

The J gene is TRBJ2-1, the V gene TRBV3-1 (or the pseudogene TRBV3-2), with 11 bases aligning to TRBD2. The CDR3 runs to 19 residues. After removal of 4 bases from V and 6 bases from J, the junction contained 17 bases not matched to a gene. Germline V lookup: CDR1 LGHDT, CDR2 YNNKEL (reference sequence). The CDR3 DNA reads TGTGCCAGCAGCCTGACGGGGTTCCTTAGCGGGGGGGCCGGCAATGAGCAGTTCTTC. As protein: CASSLTGFLSGGAGNEQFF.

CDR3 in amino acids: CASSPPRQTYEQYF. The CDR3 DNA sequence: TGTGCCAGCTCACCACCTCGACAGACCTACGAGCAGTACTTC. The rearrangement joins TRBV18 to TRBJ2-7; possibly TRBD1 for D (5 bases). This CDR3 is built from 14 residues. Germline values: CDR1 KGHSH, CDR2 LQKENI. V lost 0 bases to trimming and J lost 2 bases, with 8 bases between them.

This clone appeared a single time. The chain is built from TRBV15 and TRBJ2-3; maybe TRBD2 (6 bases). Germline CDR1 reads LNHNV; CDR2 reads YYDKDF (reference sequence). The CDR3 extends over 14 amino acids. Trimming stripped 4 bases from V and 4 bases from J, with 12 bases between. CDR3 nucleotides: TGTGCCACCAGCACACTAGGGGAGGCAGATACGCAGTATTTT. Its protein product is CATSTLGEADTQYF.

The chain links TRBV5-6 to TRBJ2-7, with 7 bases identical to TRBD1. J lost 0 bases, V lost 4 bases, and 4 bases had no gene match. Per germline, CDR1 SGHDT and CDR2 YYEEEE. The length of the CDR3 is 14 residues. CDR3 in amino acids: CASSTTGSSYEQYF. CDR3 DNA: TGTGCCAGCAGCACGACAGGGAGCTCCTACGAGCAGTACTTC.

The chain joins TRBV6-5 to TRBJ2-2; 7 nucleotides agree with TRBD2. Germline V gene lookup returns CDR1 MNHEY and CDR2 SVGAGI. The CDR3 spans 15 residues. The ends lost 7 bases at V and 0 bases at J; junction bases unmatched: 5. CDR3 protein: CASTLAGTNTGELFF. The CDR3 coding sequence is TGTGCCAGCACCTTAGCGGGCACGAACACCGGGGAGCTGTTTTTT.

The chain has TRBV2 and TRBJ1-2; 8 bases align to TRBD1. In germline, CDR1 is SNHLY, CDR2 FYNNEI. The CDR3 runs to 13 residues. After removal of 4 bases from V and 8 bases from J, the junction contained 6 bases not matched to a gene. CDR3 amino acids: CASSVQGAGGYTF. DNA for the CDR3: TGTGCCAGCAGTGTCCAGGGGGCGGGAGGCTACACCTTC.